These 29 T cell receptor beta chains were all obtained from the same sample, sequenced in a study of CXCR3-negative and CXCR3-positive naive CD8 T cells. General study results and limits: TRB CDR3s of CXCR3-positive naive cells were more hydrophobic than those of CXCR3-negative naive cells.

Their antigens are not known. The TRB cDNA libraries were prepared by 5' RACE with UMI labels. TCRdb reprocessed the 5' RACE reads and keeps a single row for each CDR3 protein, giving no DNA. This table holds 130,000 to 150,000 distinct CDR3 sequences. The sequenced sample consisted of naive CXCR3+ CD8+ T cells from blood. Specified subset: CD45RO-CCR7+CD27+CD95- naive CD8+ T cells expressing CXCR3 (TNR3+). The receptor source for this set is a human donor in good health. Some clones in this sample may be carry-over from other donors' samples.

V gene TRBV29-1 combines with J gene TRBJ1-1; without DNA, the TCRdb call of TRBD1 cannot be checked. This CDR3 has 12 amino acids. CDR1 and CDR2 from the germline V gene are SQVTM and ANQGSEA. The CDR3 is CSTGQGDTEAFF.

V usage is TRBV28 and J usage is TRBJ2-7. This CDR3 contains 14 residues. Germline V CDR1 and CDR2: MDHEN, SYDVKM. CDR3 region: CASSFGRNLDEQYF.

This sequence joins TRBV4-1 and TRBJ1-1; TCRdb's assignment of TRBD1 cannot be checked, as there is no DNA. The CDR3 is 14 amino acids. Germline CDR1 MGHRA, CDR2 YSYEKL. CDR3 amino acids: CASGQGAQNTEAFF.

V usage is TRBV10-1 and J usage is TRBJ2-7; the D call from TCRdb, TRBD2, cannot be confirmed without DNA. In germline, CDR1 is WNHNN, CDR2 SYGVQD (reference sequence). The CDR3 spans 15 residues. This chain's CDR3 is CASSERAGSQYEQYF.

The chain combines TRBV28 with TRBJ2-5; as DNA is missing, the TRBD2 call by TCRdb cannot be tested. Germline lookup yields CDR1 MDHEN and CDR2 SYDVKM. The CDR3 contains 15 residues. The CDR3 loop is CASSLLAGVYETQYF.

The chain employs TRBV6-2 or TRBV6-3 and TRBJ1-6. Germline CDR1 is MNHEY and CDR2 is SVGEGT. This CDR3 contains 15 residues. Here the CDR3 reads CASSYSNGLNSPLHF.

This chain connects TRBV7-6 to TRBJ1-1; TCRdb reports TRBD1, a call that lacks DNA to check it against. The CDR3 has 15 amino acids. In germline, CDR1 is SGHVS, CDR2 FNYEAQ. The CDR3: CASIQLQGLNTEAFF.

The gene calls are TRBV6-5 and TRBJ2-1; TCRdb outputs TRBD1, but without DNA this stays unchecked. Germline lookup yields CDR1 MNHEY and CDR2 SVGAGI. The length of the CDR3 is 17 residues. The CDR3 region is CASSYSLRDSPYNEQFF.

This chain links TRBV29-1 with TRBJ2-7; TCRdb reports TRBD1, a call that lacks DNA to check it against. From germline, CDR1 is SQVTM and CDR2 ANQGSEA. The CDR3 contains 13 residues. CDR3 in amino acids: CSAKTGEAYEQYF.

The rearrangement links TRBV6-2 or TRBV6-3 to TRBJ2-7; the TCRdb D gene call, TRBD2, has no DNA to confirm it. This CDR3 is built from 16 residues. Germline loops: CDR1 MNHEY, CDR2 SVGEGT. The CDR3 loop is CASSYFTSEETYEQYF.

The chain is built from TRBV28 and TRBJ2-7; TCRdb's D call, TRBD1, is unchecked because there is no DNA. Germline V gene sequence: CDR1 MDHEN, CDR2 SYDVKM. This CDR3 contains 15 residues. CDR3 region: CASSRGRTKTYEQYF.

The J gene is TRBJ2-7, the V gene TRBV6-2 or TRBV6-3; as DNA is missing, the TRBD2 call by TCRdb cannot be tested. Germline V gene data show CDR1 as MNHEY and CDR2 as SVGEGT. This CDR3 comprises 11 residues. The CDR3 sequence is CASRGLGEQYF.

V and J are TRBV7-9 and TRBJ1-5; without DNA, the TCRdb call of TRBD1 cannot be checked. Germline assignment: CDR1 SEHNR and CDR2 FQNEAQ (reference sequence). The length of the CDR3 is 13 residues. The CDR3 sequence: CASSPGTGQPQHF.

The chain uses TRBV12-3 or TRBV12-4 and TRBJ2-5; TCRdb selects TRBD2, and the lack of DNA leaves this call unchecked. The CDR3 sequence is 15 residues long. The CDR3: CASSSSGTLQETQYF.

J is TRBJ2-2 and V is TRBV18; TCRdb proposes TRBD1, but this gene call is untestable without DNA. The V gene's germline CDR1 is KGHSH and CDR2 LQKENI. This CDR3 contains 16 residues. This CDR3 reads CASSPPPGGNTGELFF.

The chain uses TRBV4-3 and TRBJ1-2. CDR1 and CDR2 from the germline V gene are LGHNA and YSLEER. CDR3 length: 15 amino acids. The CDR3 reads CASSQETTTNYGYTF.

The chain carries TRBV6-5 and TRBJ2-7. The CDR3 totals 12 residues. CDR1 is MNHEY, CDR2 SVGAGI, per germline. The CDR3 spells CASSLASGEQYF.

The chain joins TRBV29-1 to TRBJ1-1; TCRdb gives TRBD1 as the D gene, but with no DNA this cannot be confirmed. Germline CDR1 reads SQVTM; CDR2 reads ANQGSEA. The CDR3 is 14 amino acids. CDR3 region: CSVEAGRGNTEAFF.

The CDR3 is CSPSLLNPEAFF. This chain uses TRBV29-1 with TRBJ1-1. The CDR3 length is 12 residues. Germline V CDR1 and CDR2: SQVTM, ANQGSEA.

The chain links TRBV6-5 to TRBJ2-1; TCRdb designates TRBD1, a call that cannot be tested without DNA. This CDR3 contains 14 residues. The V gene's germline CDR1 is MNHEY and CDR2 SVGAGI. This CDR3 reads CASSRSGGYNEQFF.

The V gene is TRBV25-1, the J gene TRBJ2-3. Germline V gives CDR1 MGHDK, CDR2 SYGVNS. The CDR3 is 15 residues long. CDR3 residues: CASSESVKSTDTQYF.

This chain joins TRBV20-1 and TRBJ2-4. This CDR3 comprises 13 residues. CDR1 is DFQATT and CDR2 is SNEGSKA in the germline V gene (reference sequence). The CDR3 loop reads CSARSVTKNIQYF.

The CDR3 loop reads CASSPLGVSEKLFF. This chain links TRBV27 with TRBJ1-4; TCRdb's D call of TRBD1 is untestable without DNA. Germline V gene data show CDR1 as MNHEY and CDR2 as SMNVEV (reference sequence). The CDR3 covers 14 residues.

The V gene is TRBV20-1, the J gene TRBJ2-7; TCRdb's D call, TRBD1, is unchecked because there is no DNA. The length of the CDR3 is 13 residues. Germline V lookup: CDR1 DFQATT, CDR2 SNEGSKA (reference sequence). The CDR3 loop reads CSATRDRGYEQYF.

The genes are TRBV5-6 and TRBJ1-5; TCRdb lists TRBD1, though no DNA is available to test this call. Germline-derived CDR1 and CDR2 are SGHDT and YYEEEE. The CDR3 is made up of 17 amino acids. The CDR3 here is CASSPWDRGQTDQPQHF. The full variable domain, with the rest looked up from reference TRBV5-6 and TRBJ1-5, is DAGVTQSPTHLIKTRGQQVTLRCSPKSGHDTVSWYQQALGQGPQFIFQYYEEEERQRGNFPDRFSGHQFPNYSSELNVNALLLGDSALYLCASSPWDRGQTDQPQHFGDGTRLSIL.

V and J are TRBV5-1 and TRBJ1-2; TCRdb proposes TRBD1, but this gene call is untestable without DNA. CDR3 length: 16 residues. Germline assignment: CDR1 SGHRS and CDR2 YFSETQ. The CDR3 sequence: CASSSNPGKGDYGYTF.

The V gene is TRBV7-3, the J gene TRBJ2-3; TCRdb returns TRBD1, unconfirmable since there is no DNA. This CDR3 comprises 15 residues. In germline, CDR1 is SGHTA, CDR2 FQGTGA. This chain's CDR3 is CASSLTGGSTDTQYF.

The chain recombines TRBV28 with TRBJ2-2; TCRdb reports TRBD2, a call that lacks DNA to check it against. Germline CDR1 MDHEN, CDR2 SYDVKM. The CDR3 has 15 amino acids. This CDR3 is CASIARGGDTGELFF.

The V gene is TRBV3-1, the J gene TRBJ2-1; the TCRdb D gene call, TRBD2, has no DNA to confirm it. This CDR3 spans 14 amino acids. Germline CDR1 and CDR2: LGHDT and YNNKEL (reference sequence). The CDR3 here is CASSQGAGPNEQFF.